This T cell receptor (beta chain) appears in the sequencing data of a study of blood T cells in healthy people across ages. Regarding the study as a whole: It was held that diversity estimates obtained from one million T cells represented underestimates. Getting older went along with TCR beta diversity per million T cells dropping roughly linearly. As naive T cell percentage varied, TCR beta diversity correlated strongly with it.

Between the trimmed V and J ends, which lost 3 bases and 6 bases, there was a span of 18 bases. The CDR3 is 15 amino acids. Germline CDR1 and CDR2: SGHDT and YYEEEE. Per sample, a minimum of 6.5 million PBMCs were isolated. Together with a sample-barcoded 5' primer, a J-beta primer mix was included in a second PCR lasting roughly 7 to 11 cycles. TCRdb fed the 5' RACE reads into MiXCR, producing one record per CDR3 protein. The repertoire has about 570,000 distinct CDR3 sequences, roughly a quarter of them found once; the top ten carry approximately 17%. As for this clonotype: What it binds is not known.

This receptor was taken from a woman in her sixties or seventies in good health. The J gene is TRBJ1-2, the V gene TRBV5-6; TRBD1 might be the D (6 bases). The sample taken for sequencing was blood. The DNA of the CDR3 is TGTGCCAGCAGCTACCCCGAGCGGGGGCAACATGGCTACACCTTC. Its translation is CASSYPERGQHGYTF.